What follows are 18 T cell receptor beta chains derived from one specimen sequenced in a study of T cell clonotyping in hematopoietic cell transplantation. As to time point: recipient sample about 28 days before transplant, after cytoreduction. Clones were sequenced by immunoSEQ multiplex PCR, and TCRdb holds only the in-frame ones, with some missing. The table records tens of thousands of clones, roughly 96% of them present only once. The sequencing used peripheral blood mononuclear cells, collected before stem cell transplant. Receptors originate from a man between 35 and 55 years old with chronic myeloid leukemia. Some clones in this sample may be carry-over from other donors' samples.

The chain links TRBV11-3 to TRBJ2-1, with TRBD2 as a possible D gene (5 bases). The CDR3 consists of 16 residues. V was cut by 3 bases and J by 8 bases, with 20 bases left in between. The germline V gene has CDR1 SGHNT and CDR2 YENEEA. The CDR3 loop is CASSFAYGETGDEQFF. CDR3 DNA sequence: TGTGCCAGCAGCTTTGCGTACGGGGAAACCGGGGATGAGCAGTTCTTC.

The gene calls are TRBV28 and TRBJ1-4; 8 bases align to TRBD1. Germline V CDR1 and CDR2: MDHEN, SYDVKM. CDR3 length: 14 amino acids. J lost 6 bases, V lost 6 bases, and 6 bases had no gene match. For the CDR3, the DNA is TGTGCCAGCAGGACTGGACAGGGCTATGAAAAACTGTTTTTT. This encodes CASRTGQGYEKLFF.

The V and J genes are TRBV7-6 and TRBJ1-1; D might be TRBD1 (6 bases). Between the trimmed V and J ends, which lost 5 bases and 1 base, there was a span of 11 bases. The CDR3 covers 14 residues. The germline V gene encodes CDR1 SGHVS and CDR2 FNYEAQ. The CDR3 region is CASSPGGPNTEAFF. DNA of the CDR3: TGTGCCAGCAGCCCCGGGGGCCCGAACACTGAAGCTTTCTTT.

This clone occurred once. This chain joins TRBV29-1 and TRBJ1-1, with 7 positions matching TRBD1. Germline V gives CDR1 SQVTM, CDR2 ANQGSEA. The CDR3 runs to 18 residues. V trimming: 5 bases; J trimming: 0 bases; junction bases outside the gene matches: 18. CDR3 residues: CSVTSLFYSGTVNTEAFF. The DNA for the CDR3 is TGCAGCGTTACCTCTTTATTTTATTCCGGGACAGTGAACACTGAAGCTTTCTTT.

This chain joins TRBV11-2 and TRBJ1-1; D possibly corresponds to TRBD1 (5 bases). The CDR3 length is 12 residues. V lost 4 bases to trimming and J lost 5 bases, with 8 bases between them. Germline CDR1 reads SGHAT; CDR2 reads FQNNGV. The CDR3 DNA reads TGTGCCAGCAGCTGGGGGGGGACTGAAGCTTTCTTT. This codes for CASSWGGTEAFF.

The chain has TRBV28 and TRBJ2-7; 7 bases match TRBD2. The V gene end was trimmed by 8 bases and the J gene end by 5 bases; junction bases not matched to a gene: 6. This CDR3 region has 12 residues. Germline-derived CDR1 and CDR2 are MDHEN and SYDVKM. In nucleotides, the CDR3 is TGTGCCAGCGCTAGCGGCGTTCACGAGCAGTACTTC. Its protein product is CASASGVHEQYF.

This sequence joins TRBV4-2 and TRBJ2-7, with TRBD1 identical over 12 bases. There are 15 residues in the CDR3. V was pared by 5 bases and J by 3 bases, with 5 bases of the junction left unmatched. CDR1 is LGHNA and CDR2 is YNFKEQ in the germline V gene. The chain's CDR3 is CASSEGQGAHYEQYF. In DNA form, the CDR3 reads TGTGCCAGCAGCGAGGGACAGGGGGCCCACTACGAGCAGTACTTC.

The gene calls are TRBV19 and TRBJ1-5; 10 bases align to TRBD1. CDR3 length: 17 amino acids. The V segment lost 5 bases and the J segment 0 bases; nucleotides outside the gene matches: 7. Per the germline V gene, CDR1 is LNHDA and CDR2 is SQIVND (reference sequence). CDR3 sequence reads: CASSDRDRGFSNQPQHF. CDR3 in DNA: TGTGCCAGTAGTGACCGGGACAGGGGTTTTAGCAATCAGCCCCAGCATTTT.

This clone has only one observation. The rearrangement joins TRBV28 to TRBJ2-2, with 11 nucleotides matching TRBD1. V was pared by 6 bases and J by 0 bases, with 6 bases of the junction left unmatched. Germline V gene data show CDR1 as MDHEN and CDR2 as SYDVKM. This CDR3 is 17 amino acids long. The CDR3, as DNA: TGTGCCAGCAGCTCCCCGGGACAGGGGGCGAACACCGGGGAGCTGTTTTTT. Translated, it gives CASSSPGQGANTGELFF.

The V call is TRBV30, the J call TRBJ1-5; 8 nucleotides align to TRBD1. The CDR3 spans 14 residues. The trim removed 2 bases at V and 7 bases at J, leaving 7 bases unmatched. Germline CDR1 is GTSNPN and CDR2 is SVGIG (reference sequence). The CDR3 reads CAWSITGGSQPQHF. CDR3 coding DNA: TGTGCCTGGAGTATCACAGGGGGTAGCCAGCCCCAGCATTTT. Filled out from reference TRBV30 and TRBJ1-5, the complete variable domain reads SQTIHQWPATLVQPVGSPLSLECTVEGTSNPNLYWYRQAAGRGLQLLFYSVGIGQISSEVPQNLSASRPQDRQFILSSKKLLLSDSGFYLCAWSITGGSQPQHFGDGTRLSIL.

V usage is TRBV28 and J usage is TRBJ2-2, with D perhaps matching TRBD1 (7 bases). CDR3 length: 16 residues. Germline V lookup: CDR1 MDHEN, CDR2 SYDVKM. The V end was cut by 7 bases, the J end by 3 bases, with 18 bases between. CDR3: CASIPGGLVDTGELFF. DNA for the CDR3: TGTGCCAGCATCCCAGGGGGGCTAGTAGACACCGGGGAGCTGTTTTTT.

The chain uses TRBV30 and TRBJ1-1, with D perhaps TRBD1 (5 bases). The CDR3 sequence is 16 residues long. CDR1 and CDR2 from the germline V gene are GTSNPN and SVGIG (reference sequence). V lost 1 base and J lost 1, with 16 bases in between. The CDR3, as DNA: TGTGCCTGGAGTGCTCCCCCGGGACGGAAGAACACTGAAGCTTTCTTT. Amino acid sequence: CAWSAPPGRKNTEAFF.

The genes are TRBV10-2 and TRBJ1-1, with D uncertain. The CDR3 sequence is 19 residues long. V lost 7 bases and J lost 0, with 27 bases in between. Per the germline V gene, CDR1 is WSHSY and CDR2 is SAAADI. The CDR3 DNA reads TGCGCCAGCACTCCCGTTAAAGGGCTTAATGGTCGGATGAACACTGAAGCTTTCTTT. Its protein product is CASTPVKGLNGRMNTEAFF.

The DNA of the CDR3 is TGCGCCAGCAGCCAAGTTCAGGGTACTGGGGCCAACGTCCTGACTTTC. It yields the protein CASSQVQGTGANVLTF. This chain joins TRBV4-3 and TRBJ2-6, with D perhaps matching TRBD1 (5 bases). V was clipped by 1 base and J by 2 bases, with 9 bases between them. The CDR3 is 16 residues long. Germline V gene data show CDR1 as LGHNA and CDR2 as YSLEER.

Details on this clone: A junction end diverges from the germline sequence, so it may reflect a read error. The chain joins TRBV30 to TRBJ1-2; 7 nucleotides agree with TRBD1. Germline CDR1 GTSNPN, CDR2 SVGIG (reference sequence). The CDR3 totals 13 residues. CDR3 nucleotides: TGTGCCTGGAGGGAAAACAGGGGCGAGGGGGATTGCTTC. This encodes CAWRENRGEGDCF.

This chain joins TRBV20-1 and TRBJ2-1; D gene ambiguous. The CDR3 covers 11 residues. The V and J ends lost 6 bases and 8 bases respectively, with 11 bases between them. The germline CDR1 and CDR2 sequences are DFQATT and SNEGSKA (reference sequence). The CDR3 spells CSARPGDEQFF. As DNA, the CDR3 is TGCAGTGCCCGGCCAGGCGATGAGCAGTTCTTC.

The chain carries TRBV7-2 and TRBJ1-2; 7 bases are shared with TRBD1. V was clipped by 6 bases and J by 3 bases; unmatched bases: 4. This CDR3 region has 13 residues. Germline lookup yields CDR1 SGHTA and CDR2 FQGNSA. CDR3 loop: CASSPDRDYGYTF. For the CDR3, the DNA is TGTGCCAGCAGTCCAGACAGGGACTATGGCTACACCTTC.

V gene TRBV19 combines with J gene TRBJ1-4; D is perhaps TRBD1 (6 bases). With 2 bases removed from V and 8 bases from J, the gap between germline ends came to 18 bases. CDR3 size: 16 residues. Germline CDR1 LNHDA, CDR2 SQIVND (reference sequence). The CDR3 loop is CASSILSIGGNEKLFF. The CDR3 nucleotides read TGTGCCAGTAGTATATTAAGTATAGGGGGTAACGAAAAACTGTTTTTT. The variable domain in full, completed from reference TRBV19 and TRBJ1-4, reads DGGITQSPKYLFRKEGQNVTLSCEQNLNHDAMYWYRQDPGQGLRLIYYSQIVNDFQKGDIAEGYSVSREKKESFPLTVTSAQKNPTAFYLCASSILSIGGNEKLFFGSGTQLSVL.